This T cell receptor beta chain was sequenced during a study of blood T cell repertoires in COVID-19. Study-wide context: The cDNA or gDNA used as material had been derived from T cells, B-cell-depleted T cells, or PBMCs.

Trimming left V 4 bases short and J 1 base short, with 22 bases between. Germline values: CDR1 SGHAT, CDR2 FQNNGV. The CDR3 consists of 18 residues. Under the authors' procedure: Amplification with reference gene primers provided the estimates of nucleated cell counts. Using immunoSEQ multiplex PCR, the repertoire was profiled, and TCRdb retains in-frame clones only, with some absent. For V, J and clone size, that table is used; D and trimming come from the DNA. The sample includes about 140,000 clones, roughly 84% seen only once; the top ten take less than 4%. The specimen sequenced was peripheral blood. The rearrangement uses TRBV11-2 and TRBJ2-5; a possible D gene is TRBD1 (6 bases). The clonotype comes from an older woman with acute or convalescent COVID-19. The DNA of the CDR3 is TGTGCCAGCAGCTCCGTTCGGGGCCCCAGGGGAACCCAAGAGACCCAGTACTTC. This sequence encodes CASSSVRGPRGTQETQYF.